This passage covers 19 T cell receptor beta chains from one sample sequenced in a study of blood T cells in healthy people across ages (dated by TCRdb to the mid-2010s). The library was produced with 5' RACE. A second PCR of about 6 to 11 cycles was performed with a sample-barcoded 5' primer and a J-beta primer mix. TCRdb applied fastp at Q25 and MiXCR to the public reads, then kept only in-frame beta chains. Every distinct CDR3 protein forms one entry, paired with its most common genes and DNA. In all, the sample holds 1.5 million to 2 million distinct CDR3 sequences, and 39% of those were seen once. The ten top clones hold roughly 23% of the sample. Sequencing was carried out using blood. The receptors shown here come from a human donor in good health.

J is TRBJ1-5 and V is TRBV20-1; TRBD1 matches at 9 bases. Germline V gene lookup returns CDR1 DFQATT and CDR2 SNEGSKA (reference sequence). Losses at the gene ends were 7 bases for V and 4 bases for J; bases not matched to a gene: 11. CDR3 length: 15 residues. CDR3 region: CSGATGGRVNQPQHF. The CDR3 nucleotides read TGCAGTGGGGCGACAGGGGGACGGGTTAATCAGCCCCAGCATTTT.

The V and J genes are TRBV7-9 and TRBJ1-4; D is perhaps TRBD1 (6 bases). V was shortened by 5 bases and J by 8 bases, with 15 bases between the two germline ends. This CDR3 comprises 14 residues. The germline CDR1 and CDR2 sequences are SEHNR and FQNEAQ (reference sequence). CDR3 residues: CASSSHRASEKLFF. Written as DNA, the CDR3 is TGTGCCAGCAGCAGTCACAGGGCCAGCGAAAAACTGTTTTTT.

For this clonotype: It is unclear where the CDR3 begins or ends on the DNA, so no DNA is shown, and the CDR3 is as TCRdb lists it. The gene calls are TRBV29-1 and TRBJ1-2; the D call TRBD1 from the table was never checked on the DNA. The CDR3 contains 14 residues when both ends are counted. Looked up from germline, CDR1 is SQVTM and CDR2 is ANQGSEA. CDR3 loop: CSEVSPQGDYGCTF.

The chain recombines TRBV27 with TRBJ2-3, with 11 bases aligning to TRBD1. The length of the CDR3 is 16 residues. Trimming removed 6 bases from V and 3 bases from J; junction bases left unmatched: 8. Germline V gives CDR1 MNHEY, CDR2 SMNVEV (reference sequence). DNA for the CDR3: TGTGCCAGCAGATCCCCCGGGACAGGGGGGACAGATACGCAGTATTTT. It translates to CASRSPGTGGTDTQYF.

The CDR3 DNA is TGTGCCACCAGCCGGACCCGGGGAATGCACACTGAAGCTTTCTTT. Protein sequence: CATSRTRGMHTEAFF. V usage is TRBV24-1 and J usage is TRBJ1-1; D not certain. The V end lost 7 bases, the J end lost 3 bases, and 17 bases lay between the germline ends. CDR1 is KGHDR, CDR2 SFDVKD, per germline. The CDR3 loop spans 15 amino acids.

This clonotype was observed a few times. CDR3 region: CASSLDGTSGGGEQFF. Here the CDR3 DNA reads TGCGCCAGCAGCTTGGATGGGACTAGCGGGGGTGGTGAGCAGTTCTTC. The chain joins TRBV5-1 to TRBJ2-1; 14 bases are a match to TRBD2. Germline CDR1 and CDR2: SGHRS and YFSETQ. The ends lost 0 bases at V and 9 bases at J; junction bases unmatched: 5. This CDR3 is 16 amino acids long.

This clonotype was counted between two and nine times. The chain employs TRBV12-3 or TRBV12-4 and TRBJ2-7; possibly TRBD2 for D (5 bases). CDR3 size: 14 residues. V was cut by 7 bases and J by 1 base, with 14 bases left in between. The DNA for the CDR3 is TGTGCCAGCAACCGGGGATCGGGTTCCTACGAGCAGTACTTC. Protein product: CASNRGSGSYEQYF.

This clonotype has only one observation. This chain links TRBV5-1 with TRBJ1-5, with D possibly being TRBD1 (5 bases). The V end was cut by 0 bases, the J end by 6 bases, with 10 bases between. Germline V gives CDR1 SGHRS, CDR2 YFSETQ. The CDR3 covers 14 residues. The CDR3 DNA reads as TGCGCCAGCAGCTTGGTAGCAGGGAGTCAGCCCCAGCATTTT. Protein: CASSLVAGSQPQHF.

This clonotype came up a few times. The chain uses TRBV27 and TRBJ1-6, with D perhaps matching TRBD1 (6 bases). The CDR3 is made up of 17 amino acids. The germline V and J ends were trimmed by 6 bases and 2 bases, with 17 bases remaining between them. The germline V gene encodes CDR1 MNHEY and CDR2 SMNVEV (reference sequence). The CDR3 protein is CASSLTPDRTYNSPLHF. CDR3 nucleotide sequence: TGTGCCAGCAGCTTAACCCCCGACAGGACCTATAATTCACCCCTCCACTTT.

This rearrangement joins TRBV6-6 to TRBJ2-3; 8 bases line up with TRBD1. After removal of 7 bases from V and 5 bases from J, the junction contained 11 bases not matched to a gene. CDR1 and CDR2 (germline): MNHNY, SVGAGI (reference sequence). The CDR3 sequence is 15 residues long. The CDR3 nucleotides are TGTGCCAGCACCCAGGACAGGGCGGTGGTAGATACGCAGTATTTT. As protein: CASTQDRAVVDTQYF.

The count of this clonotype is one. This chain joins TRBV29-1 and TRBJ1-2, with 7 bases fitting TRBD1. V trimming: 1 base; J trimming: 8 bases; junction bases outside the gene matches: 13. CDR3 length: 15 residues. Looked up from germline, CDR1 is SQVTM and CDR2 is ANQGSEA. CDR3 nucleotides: TGCAGCGTTGAAGCAGCGGGACAGCCGGGTTGGGGCTACACCTTC. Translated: CSVEAAGQPGWGYTF.

CDR3 sequence: CASKTPNLSGANVLTF. The CDR3 DNA is TGTGCCTCAAAAACGCCCAACCTCTCTGGGGCCAACGTCCTGACTTTC. V usage is TRBV10-3 and J usage is TRBJ2-6; no clear D gene. The CDR3 length is 16 residues. Trimming stripped 11 bases from V and 0 bases from J, with 17 bases between. CDR1 ENHRY and CDR2 SYGVKD come from the germline V gene.

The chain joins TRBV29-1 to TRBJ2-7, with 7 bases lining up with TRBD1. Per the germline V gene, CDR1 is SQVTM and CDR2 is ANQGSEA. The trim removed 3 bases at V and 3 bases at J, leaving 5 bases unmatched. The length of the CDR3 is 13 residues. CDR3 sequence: CSVEGQSDYEQYF. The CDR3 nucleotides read TGCAGCGTTGAGGGACAGTCTGACTACGAGCAGTACTTC.

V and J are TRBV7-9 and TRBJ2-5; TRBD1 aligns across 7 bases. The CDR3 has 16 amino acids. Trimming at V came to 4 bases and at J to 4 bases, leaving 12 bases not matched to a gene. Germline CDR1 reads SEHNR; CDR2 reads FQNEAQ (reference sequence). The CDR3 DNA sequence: TGTGCCAGCAGCTCACAGAGACAGGGCCTGGCAGAGACCCAGTACTTC. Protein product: CASSSQRQGLAETQYF.

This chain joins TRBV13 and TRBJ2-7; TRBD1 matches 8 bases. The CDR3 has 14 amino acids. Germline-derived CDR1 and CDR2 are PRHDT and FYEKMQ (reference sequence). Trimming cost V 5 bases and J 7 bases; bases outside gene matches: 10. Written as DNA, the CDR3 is TGTGCCAGCAGCACCGGGACAGGTCCGTTTGAGCAGTACTTC. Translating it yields CASSTGTGPFEQYF.

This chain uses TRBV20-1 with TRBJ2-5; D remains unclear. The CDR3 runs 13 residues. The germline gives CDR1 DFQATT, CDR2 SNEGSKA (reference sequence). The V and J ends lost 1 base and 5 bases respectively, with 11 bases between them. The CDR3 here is CSARVVNGETQYF. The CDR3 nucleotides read TGCAGTGCTAGAGTGGTCAACGGGGAGACCCAGTACTTC.

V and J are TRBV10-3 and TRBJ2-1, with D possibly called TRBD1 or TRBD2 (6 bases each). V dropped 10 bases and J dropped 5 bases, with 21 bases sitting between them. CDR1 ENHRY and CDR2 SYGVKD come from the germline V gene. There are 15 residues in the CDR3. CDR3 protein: CATAGSQGTNNEQFF. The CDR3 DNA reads TGTGCCACCGCGGGGTCTCAGGGGACAAACAATGAGCAGTTCTTC.

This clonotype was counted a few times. The CDR3 nucleotides read TGCAGTGCTACACAACAGGGGATCCAAGAGACCCAGTACTTC. Encoded protein: CSATQQGIQETQYF. The genes are TRBV20-1 and TRBJ2-5; 7 nucleotides line up with TRBD1. J was trimmed by 1 base and V by 4 bases; bases with no gene match: 6. There are 14 residues in the CDR3. In germline, CDR1 is DFQATT, CDR2 SNEGSKA (reference sequence).

The CDR3 spells CSATRPGGFRDTQYF. The CDR3 nucleotides are TGCAGTGCTACTCGACCGGGGGGCTTTAGAGATACGCAGTATTTT. The V gene is TRBV20-1, the J gene TRBJ2-3; TRBD2 might be the D (7 bases). CDR1 is DFQATT, CDR2 SNEGSKA, per germline (reference sequence). CDR3 size: 15 residues. The V end was cut by 4 bases, the J end by 5 bases, with 19 bases between.